The 27 T cell receptor beta chains below come from one sample, sequenced in a study of T cells in Graves' hyperthyroidism and ophthalmopathy (dated by TCRdb to between 2018 and 2021). The library was produced with multiplex PCR. Instrument on record: Illumina HiSeq 2000. The TCR beta CDR3 regions were amplified from RNA transcripts. The TCR CDR3 was subjected to a first round of RT-PCR using the HTBI primer set and the Qiagen OneStep RT-PCR kit. TCRdb reprocessing: public reads trimmed at Q25 with fastp, clones called with MiXCR, in-frame beta chains kept. Each record represents a unique CDR3 protein, reported with the most common genes and DNA among its rows. The sample has roughly 240,000 distinct CDR3 sequences on record, over 15% of them singletons. Around 30% of the sample comes from the top ten. Material: blood. The receptor source for this set is a young woman with Graves' ophthalmopathy.

The sample holds many counts of this clonotype. The CDR3: CASSLSQGKAETQYF. Written as DNA, the CDR3 is TGTGCCAGCAGTTTATCGCAGGGTAAAGCGGAGACCCAGTACTTC. The chain is built from TRBV27 and TRBJ2-5; D is perhaps TRBD1 (5 bases). Germline CDR1 is MNHEY and CDR2 is SMNVEV (reference sequence). This CDR3 spans 15 amino acids. V was cut by 0 bases and J by 5 bases, with 13 bases left in between.

Ten or more counts support this clonotype. The chain uses TRBV6-1 and TRBJ1-2; perhaps TRBD1 as D (5 bases). V shed 7 bases and J shed 8 bases, with 11 bases lying between them. This CDR3 contains 11 residues. Germline CDR1 MNHNS, CDR2 SASEGT. CDR3 DNA: TGTGCCAGCACCCAGGGTCTCGGCTACACCTTC. This sequence encodes CASTQGLGYTF.

The chain uses TRBV28 and TRBJ1-2; maybe TRBD1 (6 bases). Trimming took 5 bases from V and 7 from J, leaving 20 bases between them. The CDR3 has 15 residues. Germline V lookup: CDR1 MDHEN, CDR2 SYDVKM. The CDR3 here is CASSPSLGAKGGYTF. The CDR3 DNA follows: TGTGCCAGCAGTCCGTCCCTGGGGGCGAAGGGTGGCTACACCTTC.

This clonotype was detected ten times or more. This sequence joins TRBV7-9 and TRBJ2-1; D tentatively reads TRBD1 or TRBD2 (5 bases each). The germline V gene has CDR1 SEHNR and CDR2 FQNEAQ (reference sequence). V was trimmed by 5 bases and J by 6 bases, leaving 14 bases between them. The CDR3 is 14 amino acids. CDR3 bases: TGTGCCAGCAGCCCCCCGGGACCACTCAATGAGCAGTTCTTC. As protein: CASSPPGPLNEQFF.

This clonotype was counted at least ten times. This chain uses TRBV12-3 or TRBV12-4 with TRBJ2-6, with D unresolved. Trimming pared 5 bases from V and 3 bases from J, leaving 8 bases between. CDR3 length: 14 residues. The CDR3 spells CASSPSSGANVLTF. The CDR3 bases are TGTGCCAGCAGTCCAAGCAGTGGGGCCAACGTCCTGACTTTC.

This chain uses TRBV7-2 with TRBJ2-5; 12 bases are shared with TRBD2. CDR1 is SGHTA and CDR2 is FQGNSA in the germline V gene. This CDR3 contains 20 residues. V shed 4 bases and J 14 bases; nucleotides not matched to a gene: 29. The CDR3, as DNA: TGTGCCAGCAGCTCCCAAAGAAGGAGGACTAGCGGGAACACCGGGACCACCGTCTACTTC. As protein: CASSSQRRRTSGNTGTTVYF.

This clonotype was seen repeatedly, ten times or more. The chain employs TRBV6-1 and TRBJ2-1; D might be TRBD1 or TRBD2, each matching 5 bases. V shed 8 bases and J shed 7 bases, with 27 bases lying between them. The CDR3 contains 17 residues. The V gene's germline CDR1 is MNHNS and CDR2 SASEGT. CDR3 residues: CASPPTGTHYRRNEQFF. CDR3 DNA sequence: TGTGCCAGCCCACCGACCGGGACCCACTATAGACGGAATGAGCAGTTCTTC.

This clonotype was observed at least ten times. The J gene is TRBJ2-7, the V gene TRBV28; D call uncertain. From germline, CDR1 is MDHEN and CDR2 SYDVKM. The CDR3 runs to 14 residues. V lost 2 bases and J 3 bases, leaving 11 bases between the germline ends. The CDR3 sequence is CASSLPSDLYEQYF. The DNA for the CDR3 is TGTGCCAGCAGTTTACCCTCCGACCTCTACGAGCAGTACTTC.

This clonotype was found many times. J is TRBJ1-5 and V is TRBV19, with TRBD1 matching over 8 bases. The germline V gene encodes CDR1 LNHDA and CDR2 SQIVND (reference sequence). The V and J ends lost 8 bases and 3 bases, in that order; junction bases with no gene match: 9. This CDR3 has 15 residues. The CDR3 sequence is CASSITGGVNQPQHF. CDR3 DNA sequence: TGTGCCAGTTCCATTACAGGGGGGGTCAATCAGCCCCAGCATTTT.

This clonotype was seen ten or more times. The chain combines TRBV30 with TRBJ1-1; D is possibly TRBD1 (5 bases). The V gene lost 2 bases and the J gene lost 0 bases, with 13 bases spanning the gap. The CDR3 has 15 amino acids. In germline, CDR1 is GTSNPN, CDR2 SVGIG (reference sequence). The CDR3 nucleotides are TGTGCCTGGAGTCCTGGGACCTTAATGAACACTGAAGCTTTCTTT. It translates to CAWSPGTLMNTEAFF.

This chain uses TRBV7-2 with TRBJ2-7; 15 positions match TRBD2. The CDR3 is 16 residues long. Trimming removed 5 bases from V and 3 bases from J; junction bases left unmatched: 5. CDR1 SGHTA and CDR2 FQGNSA come from the germline V gene. In DNA form, the CDR3 reads TGTGCCAGCAGCGGACTAGCGGGGGGGCCGGTCTACGAGCAGTACTTC. Amino acid sequence: CASSGLAGGPVYEQYF.

This clonotype was seen at least ten times. V and J are TRBV6-2 or TRBV6-3 and TRBJ2-3; D not resolved. In germline, CDR1 is MNHEY, CDR2 SVGEGT. Trimming took 6 bases from V and 10 from J, leaving 11 bases between them. The length of the CDR3 is 11 residues. In nucleotides, the CDR3 is TGTGCCAGCAGAACGGCCCTTGCGCAGTATTTT. Amino acid sequence: CASRTALAQYF.

This clonotype was counted many times. V and J are TRBV4-1 and TRBJ1-5; TRBD1 matches 11 bases. The CDR3 covers 16 residues. Per the germline V gene, CDR1 is MGHRA and CDR2 is YSYEKL. V trimming: 4 bases; J trimming: 4 bases; junction bases outside the gene matches: 6. The CDR3 DNA reads TGCGCCAGCAGCCCACCGGACAGGGGGCGAAATCAGCCCCAGCATTTT. Amino acid sequence: CASSPPDRGRNQPQHF.

This clonotype was counted many times. The chain recombines TRBV12-3 or TRBV12-4 with TRBJ1-2; no clear D. The CDR3 totals 12 residues. Trimming removed 5 bases at V and 3 bases at J, with 7 bases between. CDR3 nucleotide sequence: TGTGCCAGCAGTCAGGACCACTATGGCTACACCTTC. This translates into CASSQDHYGYTF.

This clonotype has a count of ten or more. The J gene is TRBJ2-7, the V gene TRBV5-1; D is undetermined. V lost 4 bases and J 3 bases, leaving 14 bases between the germline ends. This CDR3 has 14 residues. Germline values: CDR1 SGHRS, CDR2 YFSETQ. CDR3 coding DNA: TGCGCCAGCAGCGGCACTTCCGGAAGCTACGAGCAGTACTTC. Translated: CASSGTSGSYEQYF.

This clonotype came up many times. The CDR3, as DNA: TGTGCCAGCAGCTTACAACTAGCGGCTGACTACAATGAGCAGTTCTTC. This translates into CASSLQLAADYNEQFF. The chain combines TRBV7-2 with TRBJ2-1, with 8 bases lining up with TRBD2. The CDR3 extends over 16 amino acids. Per germline, CDR1 SGHTA and CDR2 FQGNSA. V lost 2 bases to trimming and J lost 3 bases; unmatched junction nucleotides: 6.

This clonotype was seen at least ten times. The chain couples TRBV7-9 to TRBJ2-2; TRBD1 matches at 7 bases. The V gene end was trimmed by 5 bases and the J gene end by 0 bases; junction bases not matched to a gene: 6. The germline gives CDR1 SEHNR, CDR2 FQNEAQ (reference sequence). The CDR3 is 16 amino acids. The chain's CDR3 is CASSATGTANTGELFF. The CDR3 DNA reads as TGTGCCAGCAGCGCAACCGGGACAGCGAACACCGGGGAGCTGTTTTTT.

In its sample, this clonotype was seen many times. The chain recombines TRBV6-1 with TRBJ1-4; 8 bases line up with TRBD1. Germline V CDR1 and CDR2: MNHNS, SASEGT. There are 15 residues in the CDR3. The trim removed 6 bases at V and 7 bases at J, leaving 10 bases unmatched. The DNA of the CDR3 is TGTGCCAGCAGAGGGGCAGGGGGCATTGGTGAAAAACTGTTTTTT. This sequence encodes CASRGAGGIGEKLFF.

This clonotype came up a few times. The chain carries TRBV4-1 and TRBJ2-2; TRBD2 matches 9 bases. The V segment lost 4 bases and the J segment 0 bases; nucleotides outside the gene matches: 3. CDR1 and CDR2 from the germline V gene are MGHRA and YSYEKL. The CDR3 length is 16 residues. The CDR3 is CASSLRLAANTGELFF. In DNA, the CDR3 is TGCGCCAGCAGCCTCCGACTAGCGGCGAACACCGGGGAGCTGTTTTTT.

This clonotype turned up a few times. The chain carries TRBV6-1 and TRBJ2-1, with 10 bases matching TRBD2. The CDR3 length is 16 residues. From germline, CDR1 is MNHNS and CDR2 SASEGT. With V trimmed by 4 bases and J by 2 bases, 5 bases remained unmatched. The chain's CDR3 is CASSGSGGLAYNEQFF. In DNA form, the CDR3 reads TGTGCCAGCAGTGGTAGCGGGGGGCTAGCCTACAATGAGCAGTTCTTC.

The sample holds many counts of this clonotype. The chain is built from TRBV28 and TRBJ2-2; 8 bases are shared with TRBD1. Germline CDR1 is MDHEN and CDR2 is SYDVKM. The CDR3 is 15 amino acids. The V and J ends lost 2 bases and 3 bases, in that order; junction bases with no gene match: 2. As DNA, the CDR3 is TGTGCCAGCAGTTTAGCGGGACAGGACACCGGGGAGCTGTTTTTT. Its translation is CASSLAGQDTGELFF.

This clonotype was seen only a few times. The chain combines TRBV10-3 with TRBJ1-1, with D perhaps TRBD1 (5 bases). The CDR3 extends over 13 amino acids. Trimming cost V 8 bases and J 4 bases, with 14 bases left between them. Germline CDR1 and CDR2: ENHRY and SYGVKD. The CDR3 region is CAIFAGSGTEAFF. DNA of the CDR3: TGTGCCATCTTTGCAGGGTCGGGCACTGAAGCTTTCTTT.

Many counts were recorded for this clonotype. This chain links TRBV18 with TRBJ1-4, with D uncertain. Trimming took 2 bases from V and 3 from J, leaving 10 bases between them. The V gene's germline CDR1 is KGHSH and CDR2 LQKENI. There are 15 residues in the CDR3. CDR3: CASSPSSQSNEKLFF. The CDR3 DNA reads as TGTGCCAGCTCACCATCCTCCCAGTCTAATGAAAAACTGTTTTTT.

In its sample, this clonotype was seen many times. This chain joins TRBV6-1 and TRBJ1-6; D remains unclear. The CDR3 sequence is 14 residues long. Germline CDR1 reads MNHNS; CDR2 reads SASEGT. V was pared by 6 bases and J by 13 bases, with 19 bases between. The CDR3 DNA follows: TGTGCCAGCAGACCGGGCCCAGAAAGCAGTCCCCTCCACTTT. Its protein is CASRPGPESSPLHF.

About this clonotype: A much larger clone is a single base away; this may be a read error. The chain recombines TRBV20-1 with TRBJ2-7; no reliable D call. CDR3 size: 14 residues. V lost 2 bases, J lost 0 bases, and 11 bases lay in between. Per the germline V gene, CDR1 is DFQATT and CDR2 is SNEGSKA (reference sequence). The CDR3 DNA sequence: TGCAGTGCTAGACAGCAGCGCAGCTCCTACGAGCAGTACTTC. Translated, it gives CSARQQRSSYEQYF.

The chain is built from TRBV19 and TRBJ1-5, with TRBD1 as a possible D gene (6 bases). This CDR3 comprises 15 residues. Germline assignment: CDR1 LNHDA and CDR2 SQIVND (reference sequence). Trimming stripped 5 bases from V and 4 bases from J, with 15 bases between. The CDR3 region is CASSGGGGQNQPQHF. The CDR3 bases are TGTGCCAGTAGTGGAGGGGGGGGGCAAAATCAGCCCCAGCATTTT. Full variable domain (outside the CDR3, taken from reference TRBV19 and TRBJ1-5): DGGITQSPKYLFRKEGQNVTLSCEQNLNHDAMYWYRQDPGQGLRLIYYSQIVNDFQKGDIAEGYSVSREKKESFPLTVTSAQKNPTAFYLCASSGGGGQNQPQHFGDGTRLSIL.

At least ten counts were recorded for this clonotype. The chain uses TRBV20-1 and TRBJ1-1; 10 bases match TRBD1. The CDR3 has 13 residues. Germline CDR1 is DFQATT and CDR2 is SNEGSKA (reference sequence). With V trimmed by 3 bases and J by 8 bases, 6 bases remained unmatched. Here the CDR3 reads CSARPGQGTEAFF. The CDR3 nucleotides read TGCAGTGCTAGGCCGGGACAGGGGACGGAAGCTTTCTTT.